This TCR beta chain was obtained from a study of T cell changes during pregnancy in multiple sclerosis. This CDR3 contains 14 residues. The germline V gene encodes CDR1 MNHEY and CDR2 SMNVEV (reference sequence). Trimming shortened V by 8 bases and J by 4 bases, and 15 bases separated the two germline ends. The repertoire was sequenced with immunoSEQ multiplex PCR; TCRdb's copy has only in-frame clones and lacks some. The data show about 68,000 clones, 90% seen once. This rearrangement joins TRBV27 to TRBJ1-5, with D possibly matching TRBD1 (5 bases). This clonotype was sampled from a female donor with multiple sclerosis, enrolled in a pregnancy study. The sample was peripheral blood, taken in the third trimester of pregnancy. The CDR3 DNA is TGTGCCAGCGGTAAGGGGTACCCAAATCAGCCCCAGCATTTT. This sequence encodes CASGKGYPNQPQHF.